A single sample is the source of the 22 T cell receptor beta chains below, sequenced in a study of CD8 T cells in Susac syndrome. RNA totalling about 0.45 to 1 ug underwent reverse transcription with random hexamers. TCRdb fed the immunoSEQ multiplex PCR reads into MiXCR, producing one record per CDR3 protein. The table has approximately 160,000 distinct CDR3 sequences, 92% seen once; the top ten hold under 0.085%. Sequenced: CD4+ T cells from PBMCs. All receptors derive from a human donor in good health.

In this sample, this clonotype turned up once. The rearrangement joins TRBV7-2 to TRBJ2-3; 7 positions match TRBD2. The CDR3 contains 15 residues. Germline loops: CDR1 SGHTA, CDR2 FQGNSA. Losses at the gene ends were 1 base for V and 6 bases for J; bases not matched to a gene: 7. CDR3 DNA sequence: TGTGCCAGCAGCTTAGATGCGCGGGGGTCGGATACGCAGTATTTT. This translates into CASSLDARGSDTQYF.

The rearrangement joins TRBV19 to TRBJ2-7, with a tentative D call TRBD2 (5 bases). V lost 1 base and J 0 bases, leaving 10 bases between the germline ends. This CDR3 spans 15 amino acids. Germline CDR1 reads LNHDA; CDR2 reads SQIVND (reference sequence). The CDR3 DNA follows: TGTGCCAGTAGTATAGGGGGAGCTAGCTCCTACGAGCAGTACTTC. Translated, it gives CASSIGGASSYEQYF.

The genes are TRBV30 and TRBJ1-3, with D unresolved. Per the germline V gene, CDR1 is GTSNPN and CDR2 is SVGIG (reference sequence). This CDR3 is built from 19 residues. V was cut by 0 bases and J by 5 bases, with 26 bases left in between. DNA for the CDR3: TGTGCCTGGAGTGTACGCAGGCGCGAATTCCTCGAGGCCCGAAACACCATATATTTT. Its translation is CAWSVRRREFLEARNTIYF.

This chain links TRBV18 with TRBJ1-2, with TRBD1 matching 12 bases. The ends lost 6 bases at V and 6 bases at J; junction bases unmatched: 5. Per germline, CDR1 KGHSH and CDR2 LQKENI. The CDR3 runs to 14 residues. The CDR3 DNA reads as TGTGCCAGCTCCCAGGGACAGGGGGCCGATGGCTACACCTTC. Its translation: CASSQGQGADGYTF.

This chain connects TRBV20-1 to TRBJ1-3; D might be TRBD1 (5 bases). The CDR3 is 14 residues long. V lost 6 bases and J 4 bases, leaving 16 bases between the germline ends. Germline CDR1 and CDR2: DFQATT and SNEGSKA (reference sequence). This chain's CDR3 is CSALAWGAGNTIYF. The CDR3 bases are TGCAGTGCCCTGGCTTGGGGCGCGGGAAACACCATATATTTT.

This chain uses TRBV28 with TRBJ2-7; D might be TRBD2 (7 bases). The CDR3 is 14 amino acids. Trimming cost V 6 bases and J 6 bases, with 18 bases left between them. Germline V gives CDR1 MDHEN, CDR2 SYDVKM. The DNA of the CDR3 is TGTGCCAGCAGCATAGGGGGGGCGCTTGGCGAGCAGTACTTC. This codes for CASSIGGALGEQYF.

The genes are TRBV19 and TRBJ2-1, with 10 nucleotides matching TRBD1. With V trimmed by 11 bases and J by 7 bases, 11 bases remained unmatched. This CDR3 is 14 amino acids long. The germline V gene has CDR1 LNHDA and CDR2 SQIVND (reference sequence). CDR3 sequence: CAVDRTGGMNEQFF. The CDR3 nucleotides read TGTGCCGTAGACCGGACAGGGGGTATGAATGAGCAGTTCTTC.

The rearrangement links TRBV7-9 to TRBJ2-2, with a tentative D call TRBD2 (5 bases). Germline loops: CDR1 SEHNR, CDR2 FQNEAQ (reference sequence). Trimming cost V 2 bases and J 4 bases, with 11 bases left between them. This CDR3 has 15 amino acids. CDR3 loop: CASSLIEGSTGELFF. The CDR3 DNA reads TGTGCCAGCAGCTTAATAGAAGGGAGCACCGGGGAGCTGTTTTTT. Supplemented by reference TRBV7-9 and TRBJ2-2, the full variable domain reads DTGVSQNPRHKITKRGQNVTFRCDPISEHNRLYWYRQTLGQGPEFLTYFQNEAQLEKSRLLSDRFSAERPKGSFSTLEIQRTEQGDSAMYLCASSLIEGSTGELFFGEGSRLTVL.

The chain recombines TRBV5-4 with TRBJ2-3; tentative D call: TRBD2 (5 bases). Per the germline V gene, CDR1 is SGHNT and CDR2 is YYREEE (reference sequence). The ends were cut back, 3 bases at V and 3 bases at J, with 17 bases in the middle. The CDR3 has 16 amino acids. The CDR3 is CASSSKDSSGTDTQYF. The CDR3 coding sequence is TGTGCCAGCAGCTCTAAGGACTCCAGTGGAACAGATACGCAGTATTTT.

The J gene is TRBJ2-7, the V gene TRBV28, with TRBD1 matching 8 bases. Germline V gene data show CDR1 as MDHEN and CDR2 as SYDVKM. The CDR3 is 14 amino acids. The ends lost 6 bases at V and 2 bases at J; junction bases unmatched: 6. CDR3 coding DNA: TGTGCCAGCAGCTCAGGACAGGGACCCTACGAGCAGTACTTC. This codes for CASSSGQGPYEQYF. Drawing the rest from reference TRBV28 and TRBJ2-7, the complete variable domain is DVKVTQSSRYLVKRTGEKVFLECVQDMDHENMFWYRQDPGLGLRLIYFSYDVKMKEKGDIPEGYSVSREKKERFSLILESASTNQTSMYLCASSSGQGPYEQYFGPGTRLTVT.

The rearrangement joins TRBV7-6 to TRBJ2-2; the match to TRBD1 covers 8 bases. With 2 bases clipped from V and 4 bases from J, the junction kept 3 bases outside the gene matches. Germline assignment: CDR1 SGHVS and CDR2 FNYEAQ. The CDR3 consists of 15 residues. CDR3 amino acids: CASSLRDRSTGELFF. The CDR3 region has the DNA TGTGCCAGCAGCTTACGGGACAGGTCCACCGGGGAGCTGTTTTTT.

The chain has TRBV5-6 and TRBJ2-3; D possibly corresponds to TRBD1 (5 bases). The V gene's germline CDR1 is SGHDT and CDR2 YYEEEE. The CDR3 totals 17 residues. With 5 bases removed from V and 0 bases from J, the gap between germline ends came to 19 bases. CDR3 nucleotides: TGTGCCAGCAGACCGACCCGACAGTCCCTAAGCACAGATACGCAGTATTTT. It yields the protein CASRPTRQSLSTDTQYF.

This sequence joins TRBV28 and TRBJ1-4; D gene unclear. CDR3 length: 11 residues. The germline gives CDR1 MDHEN, CDR2 SYDVKM. V lost 4 bases, J lost 6 bases, and 3 bases lay in between. The DNA for the CDR3 is TGTGCCAGCAGTTCTTATGAAAAACTGTTTTTT. This codes for CASSSYEKLFF. Supplemented by reference TRBV28 and TRBJ1-4, the full variable domain reads DVKVTQSSRYLVKRTGEKVFLECVQDMDHENMFWYRQDPGLGLRLIYFSYDVKMKEKGDIPEGYSVSREKKERFSLILESASTNQTSMYLCASSSYEKLFFGSGTQLSVL.

The chain combines TRBV19 with TRBJ2-3, with D unclear. Germline V CDR1 and CDR2: LNHDA, SQIVND (reference sequence). This CDR3 is built from 13 residues. Trimming removed 4 bases from V and 1 base from J, with 6 bases in between. The CDR3 loop is CASSRRRTDTQYF. As DNA, the CDR3 is TGTGCCAGTAGTAGGCGCCGCACAGATACGCAGTATTTT.

V and J are TRBV5-1 and TRBJ2-3; TRBD1 aligns across 8 bases. The CDR3 runs 16 residues. The germline CDR1 and CDR2 sequences are SGHRS and YFSETQ. The junction had 9 bases not matched to a gene; V was cut back by 4 bases and J by 2 bases. Here the CDR3 reads CASSPVNRGITDTQYF. The DNA for the CDR3 is TGCGCCAGCAGCCCGGTTAACAGGGGGATCACAGATACGCAGTATTTT.

The gene calls are TRBV7-9 and TRBJ1-4; 7 positions match TRBD1. V lost 1 base and J lost 4; bases outside the gene matches: 3. The CDR3 is 15 residues long. Per the germline V gene, CDR1 is SEHNR and CDR2 is FQNEAQ (reference sequence). The CDR3 here is CASSLGGTVNEKLFF. The CDR3 nucleotides read TGTGCCAGCAGCTTAGGAGGGACAGTTAATGAAAAACTGTTTTTT.

The chain links TRBV5-4 to TRBJ1-4; TRBD1 might be the D (6 bases). V lost 3 bases and J lost 8, with 17 bases in between. The CDR3 runs to 15 residues. Germline V CDR1 and CDR2: SGHNT, YYREEE (reference sequence). CDR3 DNA: TGTGCCAGCAGCTCGCGGCCCAGGGGAAACGAAAAACTGTTTTTT. Residues: CASSSRPRGNEKLFF.

The chain links TRBV20-1 to TRBJ1-3, with D possibly TRBD1 on 6 matching bases. Germline CDR1 is DFQATT and CDR2 is SNEGSKA (reference sequence). With 5 bases removed from V and 2 bases from J, the gap between germline ends came to 19 bases. The CDR3 length is 16 residues. CDR3 nucleotide sequence: TGCAGTGCTCCTGAACCAGGGGAAGGCACTGGAAACACCATATATTTT. Amino acid sequence: CSAPEPGEGTGNTIYF.

The chain couples TRBV29-1 to TRBJ2-7; D is undetermined. The V and J ends lost 1 base and 5 bases respectively, with 6 bases between them. Germline V CDR1 and CDR2: SQVTM, ANQGSEA. This CDR3 spans 11 amino acids. In nucleotides, the CDR3 is TGCAGCGTTGAAGTGGTGGACGAGCAGTACTTC. Translating it yields CSVEVVDEQYF.

The chain employs TRBV5-1 and TRBJ2-5; TRBD2 aligns across 7 bases. Per the germline V gene, CDR1 is SGHRS and CDR2 is YFSETQ. CDR3 length: 12 residues. The V and J ends lost 7 bases and 5 bases, in that order; junction bases with no gene match: 5. Here the CDR3 reads CASGRGSETQYF. CDR3 DNA sequence: TGCGCCAGCGGGAGGGGATCGGAGACCCAGTACTTC.

V is TRBV12-3 or TRBV12-4 and J is TRBJ2-1, with D uncertain. The CDR3 contains 12 residues. Between the trimmed V and J ends, which lost 2 bases and 7 bases, there was a span of 6 bases. CDR3 protein: CASSLQRNEQFF. The CDR3 DNA sequence: TGTGCCAGCAGTTTACAGAGAAATGAGCAGTTCTTC.

This clonotype was counted once. This rearrangement joins TRBV7-9 to TRBJ2-3, with 11 nucleotides matching TRBD1. The CDR3 spans 15 residues. The J segment lost 3 bases and the V segment lost 5 bases, leaving 4 bases of the junction unmatched. Germline V gives CDR1 SEHNR, CDR2 FQNEAQ (reference sequence). The DNA for the CDR3 is TGTGCCAGCAGCGCGGACAGGGGGCAAACAGATACGCAGTATTTT. Translating gives CASSADRGQTDTQYF.